This T cell receptor (beta chain) was sequenced in a study of T cell responses to AZD1222 COVID-19 vaccine. Findings of the study overall: Clonal diversity was possibly underestimated, and the donors were mostly white British, with more females. Spike-specific TCRs gained breadth and depth after people received two AZD1222 doses. Baseline seropositives among AZD1222 recipients totaled only six.

Germline assignment: CDR1 SNHLY and CDR2 FYNNEI. Trimming left V 11 bases short and J 3 bases short, with 16 bases between. CDR3 length: 13 residues. The data were produced by immunoSEQ multiplex PCR, yet TCRdb's version contains in-frame clones alone and is incomplete. This sample carries around 150,000 clones, roughly 88% of them seen once, and the ten largest clones take less than 2%. About this clone itself: What it recognizes is unknown.

This material consisted of peripheral blood, taken 28 days after the second AZD1222 dose. This chain connects TRBV2 to TRBJ1-2; D possibly corresponds to TRBD1 (5 bases). This sequence originates from an adult who received the AZD1222 COVID-19 vaccine. This chain's CDR3 is CACFTRGDYGYTF. CDR3 nucleotide sequence: TGTGCCTGTTTTACGAGGGGAGACTATGGCTACACCTTC.